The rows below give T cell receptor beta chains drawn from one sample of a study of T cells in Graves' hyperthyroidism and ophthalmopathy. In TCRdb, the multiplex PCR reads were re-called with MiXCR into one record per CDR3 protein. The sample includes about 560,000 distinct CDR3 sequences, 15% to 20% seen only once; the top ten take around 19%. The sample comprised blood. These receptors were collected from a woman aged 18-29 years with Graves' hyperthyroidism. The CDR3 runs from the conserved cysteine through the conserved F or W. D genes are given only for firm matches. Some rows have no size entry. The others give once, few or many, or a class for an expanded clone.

CDR3 DNA: TGTGCCAGTAGCCTAACTATAACAGGGATCAATCAGCCCCAGCATTTT; CDR3 protein: CASSLTITGINQPQHF; J gene: TRBJ1-5; D gene: .; clone size: few; V gene: TRBV19
CDR3 DNA: TGCAGTGCCGACCCCGGGGCCCCCCGGGGGTCCTACGAGCAGTACTTC; CDR3 protein: CSADPGAPRGSYEQYF; J gene: TRBJ2-7; D gene: .; clone size: .; V gene: TRBV20-1
CDR3 DNA: TGTGCCAGCAGTGCCTGGGGGGGGGCCGGCACAGATACGCAGTATTTT; CDR3 protein: CASSAWGGAGTDTQYF; J gene: TRBJ2-3; D gene: .; clone size: few; V gene: TRBV6-1
CDR3 DNA: TGTGCCAGCACGGGCCAGGGGAGGTCGGGCACCGGGGAGCTGTTTTTT; CDR3 protein: CASTGQGRSGTGELFF; J gene: TRBJ2-2; D gene: .; clone size: few; V gene: TRBV6-1
CDR3 DNA: TGTGCCAGCAGTACTGAGAGGGTATTTTCCTCCTACAATGAGCAGTTCTTC; CDR3 protein: CASSTERVFSSYNEQFF; J gene: TRBJ2-1; D gene: .; clone size: few; V gene: TRBV6-2/TRBV6-3
CDR3 DNA: TGTGCCAGCTCACCATTCACAGTCTCTGGGGCCAACGTCCTGACTTTC; CDR3 protein: CASSPFTVSGANVLTF; J gene: TRBJ2-6; D gene: .; clone size: .; V gene: TRBV18
CDR3 DNA: TGTGCCAGCAGTGGGACAGGAAATTATCAGCCCCAGCATTTT; CDR3 protein: CASSGTGNYQPQHF; J gene: TRBJ1-5; D gene: TRBD1; clone size: .; V gene: TRBV2
CDR3 DNA: TGCAGTGCTAGAGTAAATCCGCAATCCGAGCAGTTCTTC; CDR3 protein: CSARVNPQSEQFF; J gene: TRBJ2-1; D gene: .; clone size: .; V gene: TRBV20-1
CDR3 DNA: TGTGCCAGCAGTAGCGGGACTAGACCCTACAATGAGCAGTTCTTC; CDR3 protein: CASSSGTRPYNEQFF; J gene: TRBJ2-1; D gene: TRBD2; clone size: many; V gene: TRBV28
CDR3 DNA: TGTGCCAGCCCACGCGGGGCCCTCGCGGCGTATGAGCAGTTCTTC; CDR3 protein: CASPRGALAAYEQFF; J gene: TRBJ2-1; D gene: .; clone size: many; V gene: TRBV2
CDR3 DNA: TGCAGTGCTAGAGAAGGGACTAGCGGTTACAATGAGCAGTTCTTC; CDR3 protein: CSAREGTSGYNEQFF; J gene: TRBJ2-1; D gene: TRBD2; clone size: .; V gene: TRBV20-1
CDR3 DNA: TGTGCCAGCAGTGGTAGCGGGGGGATCTACGAGCAGTACTTC; CDR3 protein: CASSGSGGIYEQYF; J gene: TRBJ2-7; D gene: TRBD2; clone size: .; V gene: TRBV6-2/TRBV6-3
CDR3 DNA: TGTGCCAGCAGCTTAGGTGCACTAGCGGGAGGAGAGCAGTACTTC; CDR3 protein: CASSLGALAGGEQYF; J gene: TRBJ2-7; D gene: TRBD2; clone size: many; V gene: TRBV7-2
CDR3 DNA: TGCGCCAGCAGCGGGGACACGGGATCCAGCACAGATACGCAGTATTTT; CDR3 protein: CASSGDTGSSTDTQYF; J gene: TRBJ2-3; D gene: .; clone size: many; V gene: TRBV5-1
CDR3 DNA: TGTGCCAGCAGCCTAACAGGCCCTCAAGCGCAGTATTTT; CDR3 protein: CASSLTGPQAQYF; J gene: TRBJ2-3; D gene: .; clone size: many; V gene: TRBV11-2
CDR3 DNA: TGCGCCAGCAGCCACCCGACAGGGGATGGTAATGAAAAACTGTTTTTT; CDR3 protein: CASSHPTGDGNEKLFF; J gene: TRBJ1-4; D gene: TRBD1; clone size: .; V gene: TRBV4-1
CDR3 DNA: TGTGCCAGCAGTTCCGGGCCCTGGAGGCAGTACTTC; CDR3 protein: CASSSGPWRQYF; J gene: TRBJ2-7; D gene: .; clone size: many; V gene: TRBV12-3/TRBV12-4
CDR3 DNA: TGTGCCAGCAGCCAAGATTGGGGCAGGGCCAACGTCCTGACTTTC; CDR3 protein: CASSQDWGRANVLTF; J gene: TRBJ2-6; D gene: .; clone size: many; V gene: TRBV3-1
CDR3 DNA: TGTGCCTGGATAGAGTTGAATGAGCAGTTCTTC; CDR3 protein: CAWIELNEQFF; J gene: TRBJ2-1; D gene: .; clone size: .; V gene: TRBV30
CDR3 DNA: TGCGCCAGCAGCTTGCGTTGGCAGGGGACCGCAGATACGCAGTATTTT; CDR3 protein: CASSLRWQGTADTQYF; J gene: TRBJ2-3; D gene: .; clone size: .; V gene: TRBV5-1
CDR3 DNA: TGCGCCAGCAGCCAAAGGGGCCCCTACGAGCAGTACTTC; CDR3 protein: CASSQRGPYEQYF; J gene: TRBJ2-7; D gene: .; clone size: few; V gene: TRBV5-1
CDR3 DNA: TGTGCCACCAGTGATTTTGGCACAGGGGGCGCGTTTGAGCAGTACTTC; CDR3 protein: CATSDFGTGGAFEQYF; J gene: TRBJ2-7; D gene: TRBD1; clone size: .; V gene: TRBV24-1
CDR3 DNA: TGCAGTGCTAGTCCCCTAAGCGCGGGACTGACACAATATGGCTACACCTTC; CDR3 protein: CSASPLSAGLTQYGYTF; J gene: TRBJ1-2; D gene: .; clone size: .; V gene: TRBV20-1
CDR3 DNA: TGTGCCAGCTCACCACGCAAGGGGGCTGGGATGGGCGAGCAGTTCTTC; CDR3 protein: CASSPRKGAGMGEQFF; J gene: TRBJ2-1; D gene: TRBD1; clone size: few; V gene: TRBV18
CDR3 DNA: TGTGCCAGCAGCGTTAGGCTCGGGGACAGGGGTTACGAGCAGTACTTC; CDR3 protein: CASSVRLGDRGYEQYF; J gene: TRBJ2-7; D gene: TRBD1; clone size: few; V gene: TRBV7-8
CDR3 DNA: TGTGCCAGCGGCCGGGACAGCTATGGCTACACCTTC; CDR3 protein: CASGRDSYGYTF; J gene: TRBJ1-2; D gene: TRBD1; clone size: .; V gene: TRBV7-9
CDR3 DNA: TGTGCCAGCATCGGGGCTGAGCAGTTCTTC; CDR3 protein: CASIGAEQFF; J gene: TRBJ2-1; D gene: .; clone size: many; V gene: TRBV2
CDR3 DNA: TGCAGCGGGGTCAGGGTTCTCGGGGGGACTGAAGCTTTCTTT; CDR3 protein: CSGVRVLGGTEAFF; J gene: TRBJ1-1; D gene: .; clone size: .; V gene: TRBV29-1
CDR3 DNA: TGTGCCAGTAGTATAGGACTAGCGGGAGCGGTCGAGCAGTACTTC; CDR3 protein: CASSIGLAGAVEQYF; J gene: TRBJ2-7; D gene: TRBD2; clone size: .; V gene: TRBV19
CDR3 DNA: TGCGCCAGCAGCTTGGTTGACCCACAAAGGGAAAAACTGTTTTTT; CDR3 protein: CASSLVDPQREKLFF; J gene: TRBJ1-4; D gene: .; clone size: .; V gene: TRBV5-1
CDR3 DNA: TGTGCCAGCGGTATAACGGGAACCCTTATCTATGGCTACACCTTC; CDR3 protein: CASGITGTLIYGYTF; J gene: TRBJ1-2; D gene: .; clone size: .; V gene: TRBV28
CDR3 DNA: TGTGCCAGCAGTGGGACAGCAACAGATACGCAGTATTTT; CDR3 protein: CASSGTATDTQYF; J gene: TRBJ2-3; D gene: TRBD1; clone size: many; V gene: TRBV28
CDR3 DNA: TGTGCCAGCAGTGAAAGTTGGGTAAACACAGATACGCAGTATTTT; CDR3 protein: CASSESWVNTDTQYF; J gene: TRBJ2-3; D gene: .; clone size: many; V gene: TRBV6-1
CDR3 DNA: TGTGCCAGCAGGACAGACCGCAACTATGGCTACACCTTC; CDR3 protein: CASRTDRNYGYTF; J gene: TRBJ1-2; D gene: .; clone size: many; V gene: TRBV6-1
CDR3 DNA: TGTGCCAGCAGCCTCCTGGACGAGCAGTACTTC; CDR3 protein: CASSLLDEQYF; J gene: TRBJ2-7; D gene: .; clone size: many; V gene: TRBV7-9
CDR3 DNA: TGTGCCAGCAGGGCTCGGGAGGCCAACACCGGGGAGCTGTTTTTT; CDR3 protein: CASRAREANTGELFF; J gene: TRBJ2-2; D gene: TRBD2; clone size: .; V gene: TRBV27
CDR3 DNA: TGTGCCAGCAGCTTAGCGGGACTGAGAGGGGAAAAACTGTTTTTT; CDR3 protein: CASSLAGLRGEKLFF; J gene: TRBJ1-4; D gene: .; clone size: few; V gene: TRBV7-9
CDR3 DNA: TGTGCCACCAGCAGAGCCAGGACTTATGCGGGGACCCAGTACTTC; CDR3 protein: CATSRARTYAGTQYF; J gene: TRBJ2-5; D gene: .; clone size: many; V gene: TRBV15
CDR3 DNA: TGTGCCAGCAGTTCATACAGGGGTGTATTCACAGATACGCAGTATTTT; CDR3 protein: CASSSYRGVFTDTQYF; J gene: TRBJ2-3; D gene: TRBD1; clone size: many; V gene: TRBV27
CDR3 DNA: TGTGCCAGCAGTTACTCACTAGCGGGAGGGCCTTACGAGCAGTACTTC; CDR3 protein: CASSYSLAGGPYEQYF; J gene: TRBJ2-7; D gene: TRBD2; clone size: few; V gene: TRBV6-6
CDR3 DNA: TGTGCCAGCAGACTCCCAAGTTCGAACACCGGGGAGCTGTTTTTT; CDR3 protein: CASRLPSSNTGELFF; J gene: TRBJ2-2; D gene: .; clone size: many; V gene: TRBV6-2/TRBV6-3
CDR3 DNA: TGTGCCAGCAGCCCGGGACTAGCGTTTGAGCAGTACTTC; CDR3 protein: CASSPGLAFEQYF; J gene: TRBJ2-7; D gene: TRBD2; clone size: few; V gene: TRBV6-2/TRBV6-3
CDR3 DNA: TGTGCCAGCAGCTTAGCGGCACTAGCGGGAGGTTCAACAGATACGCAGTATTTT; CDR3 protein: CASSLAALAGGSTDTQYF; J gene: TRBJ2-3; D gene: TRBD2; clone size: .; V gene: TRBV7-9